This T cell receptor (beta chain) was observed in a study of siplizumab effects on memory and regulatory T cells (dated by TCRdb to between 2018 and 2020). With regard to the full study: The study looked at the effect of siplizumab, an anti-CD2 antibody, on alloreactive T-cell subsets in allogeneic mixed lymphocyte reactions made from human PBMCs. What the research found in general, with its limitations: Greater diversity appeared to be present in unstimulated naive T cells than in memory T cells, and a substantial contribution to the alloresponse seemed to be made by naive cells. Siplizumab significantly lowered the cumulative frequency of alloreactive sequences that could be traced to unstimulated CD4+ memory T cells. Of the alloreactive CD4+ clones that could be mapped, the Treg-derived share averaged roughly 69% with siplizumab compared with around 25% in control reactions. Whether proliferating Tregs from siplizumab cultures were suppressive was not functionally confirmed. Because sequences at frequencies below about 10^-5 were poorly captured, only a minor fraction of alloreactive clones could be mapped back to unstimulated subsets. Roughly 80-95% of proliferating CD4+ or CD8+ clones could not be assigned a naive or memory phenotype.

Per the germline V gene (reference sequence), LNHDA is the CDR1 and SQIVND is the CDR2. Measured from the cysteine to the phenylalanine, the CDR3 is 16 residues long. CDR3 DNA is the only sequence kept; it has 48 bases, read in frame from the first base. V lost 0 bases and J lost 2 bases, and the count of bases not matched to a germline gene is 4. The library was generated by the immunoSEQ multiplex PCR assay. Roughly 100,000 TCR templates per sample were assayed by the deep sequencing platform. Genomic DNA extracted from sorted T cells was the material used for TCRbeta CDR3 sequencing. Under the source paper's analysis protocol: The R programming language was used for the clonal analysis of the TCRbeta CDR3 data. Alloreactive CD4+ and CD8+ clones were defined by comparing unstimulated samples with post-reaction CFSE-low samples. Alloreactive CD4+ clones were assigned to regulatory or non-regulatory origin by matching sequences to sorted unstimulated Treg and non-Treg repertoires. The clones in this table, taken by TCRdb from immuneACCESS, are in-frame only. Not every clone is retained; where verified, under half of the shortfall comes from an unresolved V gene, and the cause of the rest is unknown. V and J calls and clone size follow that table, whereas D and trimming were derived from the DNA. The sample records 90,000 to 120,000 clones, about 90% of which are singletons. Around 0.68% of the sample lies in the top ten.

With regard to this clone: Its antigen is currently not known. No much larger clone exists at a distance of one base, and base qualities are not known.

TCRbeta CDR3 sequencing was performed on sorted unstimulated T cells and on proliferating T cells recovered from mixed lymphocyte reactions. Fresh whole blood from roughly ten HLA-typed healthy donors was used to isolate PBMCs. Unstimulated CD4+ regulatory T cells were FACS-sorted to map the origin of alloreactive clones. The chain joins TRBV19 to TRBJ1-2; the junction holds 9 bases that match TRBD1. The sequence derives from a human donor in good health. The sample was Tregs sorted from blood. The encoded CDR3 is CASSIDYRGPNYGYTF. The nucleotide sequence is TGTGCCAGTAGTATAGATTACAGGGGGCCCAACTATGGCTACACCTTC.